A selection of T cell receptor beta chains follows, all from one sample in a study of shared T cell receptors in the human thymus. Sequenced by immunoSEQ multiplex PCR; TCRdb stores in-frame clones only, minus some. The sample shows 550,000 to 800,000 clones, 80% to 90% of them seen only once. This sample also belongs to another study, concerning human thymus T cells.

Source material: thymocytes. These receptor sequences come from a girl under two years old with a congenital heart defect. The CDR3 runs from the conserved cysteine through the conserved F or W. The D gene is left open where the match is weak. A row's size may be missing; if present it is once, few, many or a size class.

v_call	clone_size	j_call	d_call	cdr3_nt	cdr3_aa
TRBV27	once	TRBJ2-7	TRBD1	TGTGCCAGCAGTTTAACAGGGGGTTCTATCTGGGAGCAGTACTTC	CASSLTGGSIWEQYF
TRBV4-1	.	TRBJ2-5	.	TGCGCCAGCAGCCAAGAACCACTGCAAGAGACCCAGTACTTC	CASSQEPLQETQYF
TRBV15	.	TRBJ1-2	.	TGTGCCACCAGCAGAGATTCAGGCAGGCGGGTCGGCTATGGCTACACCTTC	CATSRDSGRRVGYGYTF
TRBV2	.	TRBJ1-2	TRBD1	TGTGCCAGCACTCAACCCCGGCCCTTACAGGGGGGAGACTATGGCTACACCTTC	CASTQPRPLQGGDYGYTF
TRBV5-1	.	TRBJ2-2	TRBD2	TGCGCCAGCAGCTCCTTAGTTTGCGGGGGGGACGATTGTGGGGAGCTGTTTTTT	CASSSLVCGGDDCGELFF
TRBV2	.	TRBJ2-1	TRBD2	TGTGCCAGCAGTGAGGTAGAAGCGGGGGGCCGGGATGAGCAGTTCTTC	CASSEVEAGGRDEQFF
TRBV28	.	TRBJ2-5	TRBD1	TGTGCCAGCATCTCCGACCTACCGGGACAGGGGGTAGAGACCCAGTACTTC	CASISDLPGQGVETQYF
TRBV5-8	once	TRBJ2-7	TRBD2	TGTGCCAGCAGCGGCGGGACTATTGACGAGCAGTACTTC	CASSGGTIDEQYF
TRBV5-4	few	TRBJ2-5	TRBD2	TGTGCCAGCAGCTTACTTTCCGACCCGGTCGGGGGGGGCCAAGAGACCCAGTACTTC	CASSLLSDPVGGGQETQYF
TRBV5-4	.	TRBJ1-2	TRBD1	TGTGCCAGCAGCTTGCCGAGGACAGGGGCTCCATATGGCTACACCTTC	CASSLPRTGAPYGYTF
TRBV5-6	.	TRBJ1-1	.	TGTGCCAGCAGCATACGGACAGAAGGGCCCCATGGTGAAGCTTTCTTT	CASSIRTEGPHGEAFF